A selection of T cell receptor beta chains follows, all from one sample in a study of T cell changes during pregnancy in multiple sclerosis. Profiling relied on immunoSEQ multiplex PCR, and the TCRdb table lists in-frame clones only, not all of them. The data contain over 40,000 clones, 80% to 90% of them seen just once; the ten biggest clones take up roughly 4.9%. The sample in question was peripheral blood, obtained in the first trimester of pregnancy. The receptors here all came from a female donor in good health, enrolled as a control in a pregnancy study. Both conserved end residues are part of each CDR3.

TRBV19,CASSIGTANYGYTF
TRBV6-4,CASSAGTGESEAFF
TRBV5-4,CASSSPSGYNEQFF
TRBV19,CASSQGIYGYTF
TRBV5-6,CASSAVSGRTENEQFF
TRBV7-2,CASSFLGDPRRAYEQYF
TRBV6-1,CASSGATAAYEQYF
TRBV6-5,CASERDTGELFF
TRBV11-2,CASRLAGSGDTQYF
TRBV27,CASSLGSGNLYGYTF
TRBV28,CASSQGRWAYEQYF
TRBV7-2,CASSLGRGGTLIKQYF
TRBV11-2,CASSSLRDSNYGYTF
TRBV4-3,CASSQRVEGNTEAFF
TRBV2,CASRAATNEKLFF
TRBV9,CASSVAAQGSIYGYTF
TRBV18,CASSPPTGGRSPLHF
TRBV19,CASSSYSTGDGYTF
TRBV7-2,CASSLAQGTAWGVEQYF
TRBV6-5,CASSPTGETGELFF
TRBV5-1,CASSTGTTNVYEQYF
TRBV19,CASCGSEGSPLHF
TRBV11-3,CASSLVLAGGLSDTQYF
TRBV6-1,CASSELGGTTDTQYF
TRBV4-1,CASSLRAGTNTGELFF
TRBV27,CASSYGGINTGELFF
TRBV7-2,CASSLDRAGGEKLFF
TRBV15,CATSPPRDSSYEQYF
TRBV6-1,CASSELGQFHQPQHF
TRBV28,CASSFFIPGQGTDEQYF
TRBV5-1,CASSLGEEGETQYF
TRBV6-1,CASSERVRTEAFF
TRBV11-2,CASSPSIGGNTEAFF
TRBV6-4,CASSEGQISGANVLTF
TRBV11-2,CATAAYGANVLTF
TRBV4-1,CASSQAAGLGTEAFF
TRBV4-1,CASSQDAGGAGANVLTF
TRBV4-1,CASSQASDRVTYEQYF
TRBV7-2,CASSFHRGYEQYF
TRBV5-1,CASSPGQTLSYEQYF
TRBV9,CASSPSDSVPSYEQYF
TRBV7-6,CASSLVPRDTEAFF
TRBV15,CATSRAEGELFF
TRBV9,CASSVRGGGRAGTNEQFF
TRBV14,CASSPVPFAKLGNSPLHF
TRBV7-3,CASSFTSGGTEFF
TRBV19,CASSPGGIGSYEQYF
TRBV4-2,CASSQVGVEKLFF
TRBV9,CASSLRQGDEKLFF
TRBV19,CASKGGVEADTQYF
TRBV5-1,CASSPGDVGGRETQYF
TRBV15,CATSPSGTPDTQYF
TRBV13,CASSLGRLLYGYTF